The table lists the clone carrying this TCR beta chain with a few counts. The target antigen is unknown. This entry comes from a study of T cells in Graves' hyperthyroidism and ophthalmopathy. Study observations and caveats: The model predicted ophthalmopathy a median roughly six months before onset. From stable hyperthyroidism, ophthalmopathy was set apart by a 13 V-J model.

RNA transcripts yielded amplified TCR beta CDR3 regions. RT-PCR in the first round (using the HTBI primer set) targeted the TCR CDR3. One entry per CDR3 protein, called by TCRdb with MiXCR from the multiplex PCR reads. The sample holds hundreds of thousands of distinct CDR3 sequences, about 20% seen once. Lactation, pregnancy, other autoimmune disease or uncontrolled infection led to exclusion of patients. This TCR derives from a man aged 40-50 years with Graves' ophthalmopathy. The sample was blood.

The CDR3 here is CSARGTGRGEQFF. For the CDR3, the DNA is TGCAGTGCCAGGGGGACAGGGAGGGGTGAGCAGTTCTTC. This chain links TRBV20-1 with TRBJ2-1; TRBD1 matches at 9 bases. CDR1 DFQATT and CDR2 SNEGSKA come from the germline V gene (reference sequence). There are 13 residues in the CDR3. The trim removed 6 bases at V and 9 bases at J, leaving 9 bases unmatched.